These 14 T cell receptor beta chains originate from one sample sequenced in a study of blood T cell repertoires in COVID-19. TCRdb's table, derived via immunoSEQ multiplex PCR, lists solely in-frame clones and lacks some. The sample gives fewer than 300,000 clones, roughly 85% of which show up once; less than 4% is in the top ten. Sequencing used peripheral blood. The origin of the receptors is a woman between 18 and 30 years old with acute or convalescent COVID-19.

The CDR3 here is CASSFGTGGGYTF. The CDR3, as DNA: TGTGCCAGCAGTTTCGGGACAGGGGGTGGCTACACCTTC. The chain joins TRBV27 to TRBJ1-2; 11 positions match TRBD1. The length of the CDR3 is 13 residues. Germline CDR1 is MNHEY and CDR2 is SMNVEV (reference sequence). V was pared by 3 bases and J by 7 bases, with 1 base of the junction left unmatched.

V usage is TRBV4-3 and J usage is TRBJ2-3; D might be TRBD1 (5 bases). V was trimmed by 0 bases and J by 3 bases, leaving 31 bases between them. The CDR3 extends over 22 amino acids. Per germline, CDR1 LGHNA and CDR2 YSLEER. The CDR3, as DNA: TGCGCCAGCAGCCAAGATCTTCTTCTTGGACAAGGAAAGATCATGGTGACAGATACGCAGTATTTT. It translates to CASSQDLLLGQGKIMVTDTQYF.

The chain carries TRBV15 and TRBJ2-2; D is possibly TRBD2 (6 bases). The V gene lost 4 bases and the J gene lost 5 bases, with 11 bases spanning the gap. The CDR3 has 14 amino acids. The germline V gene has CDR1 LNHNV and CDR2 YYDKDF (reference sequence). In DNA, the CDR3 is TGTGCCACCAGCATTTCTGGGGGGACCGGGGAGCTGTTTTTT. Its protein product is CATSISGGTGELFF.

The chain joins TRBV9 to TRBJ2-2; maybe TRBD1 (5 bases). The CDR3 runs to 17 residues. Looked up from germline, CDR1 is SGDLS and CDR2 is YYNGEE. V lost 1 base and J 1 base, leaving 14 bases between the germline ends. This chain's CDR3 is CASSVNSFGQNTGELFF. In DNA form, the CDR3 reads TGTGCCAGCAGCGTAAACTCTTTCGGACAGAACACCGGGGAGCTGTTTTTT.

The chain couples TRBV13 to TRBJ1-5; 10 nucleotides agree with TRBD1. This CDR3 is built from 16 residues. J was trimmed by 4 bases and V by 5 bases; bases with no gene match: 8. CDR1 is PRHDT, CDR2 FYEKMQ, per germline (reference sequence). Here the CDR3 DNA reads TGTGCCAGCAGCCCGAGACAGGGGGCGGAAAATCAGCCCCAGCATTTT. Translating it yields CASSPRQGAENQPQHF.

The chain joins TRBV27 to TRBJ1-6; no clear D gene. Germline lookup yields CDR1 MNHEY and CDR2 SMNVEV (reference sequence). Trimming cost V 2 bases and J 7 bases, with 12 bases left between them. The CDR3 is 15 residues long. The CDR3: CASSLGQSKNSPLHF. CDR3 nucleotide sequence: TGTGCCAGCAGTTTAGGGCAGTCTAAGAATTCACCCCTCCACTTT.

The chain employs TRBV2 and TRBJ2-3; D may be TRBD2 (5 bases). Trimming removed 7 bases at V and 0 bases at J, with 14 bases between. This CDR3 region has 15 residues. Germline CDR1 SNHLY, CDR2 FYNNEI. CDR3 sequence reads: CASKGTRTSTDTQYF. CDR3 coding DNA: TGTGCCAGCAAGGGTACTAGAACTAGCACAGATACGCAGTATTTT.

The chain uses TRBV5-1 and TRBJ2-5, with 8 bases fitting TRBD2. CDR3 length: 15 amino acids. Germline V gene sequence: CDR1 SGHRS, CDR2 YFSETQ. With 0 bases clipped from V and 5 bases from J, the junction kept 6 bases outside the gene matches. CDR3 sequence: CASSLASGSEETQYF. CDR3 in DNA: TGCGCCAGCAGCTTGGCCAGCGGGAGCGAGGAGACCCAGTACTTC.

V and J are TRBV12-3 or TRBV12-4 and TRBJ2-7; possibly TRBD1 for D (5 bases). Between the trimmed V and J ends, which lost 6 bases and 5 bases, there was a span of 11 bases. The CDR3 has 12 amino acids. The CDR3 region is CASSLLGDEQYF. The CDR3, as DNA: TGTGCCAGCAGCCTCCTAGGGGACGAGCAGTACTTC.

This rearrangement joins TRBV2 to TRBJ2-3, with D tentatively TRBD1 (5 bases). This CDR3 contains 16 residues. Trimming took off 8 bases at V and 1 base at J, with 19 bases between the two ends. Germline V gene data show CDR1 as SNHLY and CDR2 as FYNNEI. Here the CDR3 reads CASPQPVGEGTDTQYF. The CDR3 DNA sequence: TGTGCCAGCCCACAGCCCGTAGGGGAAGGCACAGATACGCAGTATTTT.

The CDR3 bases are TGCAGCGTCACGACAGGCGTGAACACTGAAGCTTTCTTT. Amino acid sequence: CSVTTGVNTEAFF. The chain combines TRBV29-1 with TRBJ1-1, with a possible D match to TRBD1 (6 bases). The V gene's germline CDR1 is SQVTM and CDR2 ANQGSEA. This CDR3 is built from 13 residues. Trimming removed 6 bases from V and 0 bases from J, with 11 bases in between. Supplemented by reference TRBV29-1 and TRBJ1-1, the full variable domain reads SAVISQKPSRDICQRGTSLTIQCQVDSQVTMMFWYRQQPGQSLTLIATANQGSEATYESGFVIDKFPISRPNLTFSTLTVSNMSPEDSSIYLCSVTTGVNTEAFFGQGTRLTVV.

This clone was seen a single time. This rearrangement joins TRBV25-1 to TRBJ2-7; weak D call: TRBD1 (6 bases). The germline CDR1 and CDR2 sequences are MGHDK and SYGVNS. V dropped 10 bases and J dropped 5 bases, with 21 bases sitting between them. This CDR3 is built from 14 residues. CDR3 nucleotides: TGTGCCACCCCTGATGGGCAGGGGCCCCACGAGCAGTACTTC. This sequence encodes CATPDGQGPHEQYF.

The chain recombines TRBV14 with TRBJ1-2; D may be TRBD1 (6 bases). The CDR3 length is 15 residues. V lost 1 base and J lost 5, with 14 bases in between. CDR1 and CDR2 (germline): SGHDN, FVKESK. The CDR3 DNA reads TGTGCCAGCAGCCAAGCGCGGGGGCTCGGGTATGGCTACACCTTC. It codes for CASSQARGLGYGYTF.

The gene calls are TRBV5-1 and TRBJ1-1, with D possibly matching TRBD1 (5 bases). Trimming pared 4 bases from V and 2 bases from J, leaving 15 bases between. The CDR3 has 15 amino acids. Germline assignment: CDR1 SGHRS and CDR2 YFSETQ. As DNA, the CDR3 is TGCGCCAGCAGCCCCCAGTCAGACAGTAACACTGAAGCTTTCTTT. Translation gives CASSPQSDSNTEAFF.